This paragraph covers one TCR beta chain sequence. As to time point: peripheral blood 6 weeks after treatment start. CDR1 and CDR2 from the germline V gene are GTSNPN and SVGIG (reference sequence). CDR3 length: 14 residues. Trimming pared 2 bases from V and 5 bases from J, leaving 16 bases between. TCR analog templates of synthetic origin were spiked into each PCR. This table comes from immunoSEQ multiplex PCR, and its TCRdb copy is limited to in-frame clones, with some not included. The table includes around 110,000 clones, around 90% detected once. The data were taken from a study of PD-L1 blockade in urothelial cancer.

The TCR sequence derives from a man aged 55 to 70 with urothelial cancer. This sample comprised PBMCs, obtained around atezolizumab (anti-PD-L1) treatment. The V and J genes are TRBV30 and TRBJ2-7; D is possibly TRBD1 (6 bases). In DNA, the CDR3 is TGTGCCTGGAGTAGTACAGGGTACGGCCACGAGCAGTACTTC. It specifies CAWSSTGYGHEQYF.